This record covers a single T cell receptor beta chain. No antigen is known for it. Researchers ran the PCR with 60 Vbeta and 13 Jbeta primers. Profiled with immunoSEQ multiplex PCR; TCRdb holds only in-frame clones, not every one. Among about 200,000 clones listed, 87% were seen once. These data originate in a study of cytomegalovirus exposure and HLA in healthy donors. Overall study findings and caveats: The records held CMV serostatus as the only immune exposure information.

The CDR3 extends over 18 amino acids. V lost 7 bases to trimming and J lost 0 bases; unmatched junction nucleotides: 16. The V gene's germline CDR1 is SGHNT and CDR2 YYREEE (reference sequence). The rearrangement links TRBV5-4 to TRBJ2-3; 8 nucleotides match TRBD2. The sample consisted of PBMCs. The sequence was obtained from a man aged 25-40 years in good health and CMV-seronegative. The CDR3 here is CASRMMAGLADSTDTQYF. The CDR3 DNA is TGTGCCAGCCGAATGATGGCCGGACTAGCTGATAGCACAGATACGCAGTATTTT.